These 15 T cell receptor beta chains originate from one sample sequenced in a study of T cell repertoires in urothelial bladder cancer. The protocol was immunoSEQ multiplex PCR, while the TCRdb copy is restricted to in-frame clones and leaves out a portion. The sample has around 12,000 clones; 60% to 70% are singletons. Sequenced material: tumor-infiltrating cells from bladder cancer. The receptors stem from a human donor with urothelial carcinoma.

This clone has just a few counts. The J gene is TRBJ1-1, the V gene TRBV19; D remains unclear. The CDR3 contains 14 residues. The V end was cut by 5 bases, the J end by 4 bases, with 14 bases between. Germline V gene data show CDR1 as LNHDA and CDR2 as SQIVND (reference sequence). In DNA form, the CDR3 reads TGTGCCAGTAGTCACCAGGAGAGCGGCACTGAAGCTTTCTTT. Amino acid sequence: CASSHQESGTEAFF.

This chain connects TRBV9 to TRBJ2-5; 7 nucleotides line up with TRBD2. Per the germline V gene, CDR1 is SGDLS and CDR2 is YYNGEE. This CDR3 comprises 16 residues. Trimming removed 4 bases from V and 2 bases from J; junction bases left unmatched: 11. The CDR3 DNA follows: TGTGCCAGCAGCTTTGGGGGGGACTACCATCAAGAGACCCAGTACTTC. It codes for CASSFGGDYHQETQYF.

The chain joins TRBV21-1 to TRBJ2-7; TRBD1 is taken as the D call from the table, unchecked against the DNA. TRBV21-1 is flagged as a pseudogene. The CDR3 has 17 residues. CDR3 DNA sequence: TGTGCCAGCAGCAAAGACTATCGGAGGACAGGGCCCTACGAGCAGTACGTC. It yields the protein CASSKDYRRTGPYEQYV.

V is TRBV6-1 and J is TRBJ2-7, with D possibly matching TRBD1 (6 bases). Per germline, CDR1 MNHNS and CDR2 SASEGT. This CDR3 spans 13 amino acids. The CDR3 nucleotides read TGTGCCAGCAGAACAGGGACCCCACTACTATCAACTGTC. Protein product: CASRTGTPLLSTV.

This clone rates as medium-sized (0.01 to 0.1%). The chain couples TRBV4-1 to TRBJ1-4; D gene uncertain. V was cut by 0 bases and J by 12 bases, with 8 bases left in between. The germline V gene has CDR1 MGHRA and CDR2 YSYEKL. The CDR3 totals 12 residues. The CDR3 DNA reads TGCGCCAGCAGCCAAGAGGAGGGAGAACTGTTTTTT. This sequence encodes CASSQEEGELFF.

This clone was seen just once. This chain joins TRBV6-5 and TRBJ2-3; 10 bases are a match to TRBD2. Germline CDR1 reads MNHEY; CDR2 reads SVGAGI. CDR3 length equals 15 residues. With V trimmed by 5 bases and J by 6 bases, 8 bases remained unmatched. CDR3 sequence: CASSLAGAPEDTQYF. The CDR3 DNA reads TGTGCCAGCAGTCTAGCGGGGGCACCGGAGGATACGCAGTATTTT.

The V and J genes are TRBV25-1 and TRBJ1-1; 7 bases agree with TRBD1. V shed 6 bases, J shed 5 bases, and the junction held 15 bases outside the gene matches. CDR1 MGHDK and CDR2 SYGVNS come from the germline V gene. The CDR3 covers 16 residues. As DNA, the CDR3 is TGTGCCAGCAGGGATACAGGGGCTCCCGAGTCGACTGAAGCTTTCTTT. This sequence encodes CASRDTGAPESTEAFF.

V is TRBV5-4 and J is TRBJ1-1, with TRBD1 as a possible D gene (5 bases). Germline V gene sequence: CDR1 SGHNT, CDR2 YYREEE (reference sequence). The CDR3 covers 14 residues. Trimming left V 3 bases short and J 1 base short, with 10 bases between. This CDR3 is CASSSRDGNTEAFF. Here the CDR3 DNA reads TGTGCCAGCAGCTCCCGGGACGGGAACACTGAAGCTTTCTTT. The variable domain in full, with the rest retrieved from reference TRBV5-4 and TRBJ1-1, is ETGVTQSPTHLIKTRGQQVTLRCSSQSGHNTVSWYQQALGQGPQFIFQYYREEENGRGNFPPRFSGLQFPNYSSELNVNALELDDSALYLCASSSRDGNTEAFFGQGTRLTVV.

This clone is labeled as medium-sized. This chain links TRBV16 with TRBJ2-7, with a tentative D call TRBD1 (6 bases). The CDR3 loop spans 13 amino acids. V lost 1 base and J 3 bases, leaving 7 bases between the germline ends. The germline V gene encodes CDR1 KGHSY and CDR2 FQNENV. The CDR3 reads CASSQWDIYEQYF. Written as DNA, the CDR3 is TGTGCCAGCAGCCAATGGGACATCTACGAGCAGTACTTC.

Only a few counts were recorded for this clone. The chain joins TRBV19 to TRBJ1-1; 10 bases are shared with TRBD1. Unmatched junction bases numbered 5, after V lost 9 bases and J lost 4 bases. The CDR3 is 13 amino acids. CDR1 and CDR2 (germline): LNHDA, SQIVND (reference sequence). CDR3 residues: CASRGQGFTEAFF. The CDR3 nucleotides are TGTGCCAGCCGGGGACAGGGGTTCACTGAAGCTTTCTTT.

The V and J genes are TRBV13 and TRBJ2-5; the D gene is possibly TRBD2 (5 bases). Trimming removed 5 bases from V and 4 bases from J, with 5 bases in between. The V gene's germline CDR1 is PRHDT and CDR2 FYEKMQ (reference sequence). The CDR3 contains 11 residues. CDR3: CASSRGETQYF. In DNA form, the CDR3 reads TGTGCCAGCAGCCGGGGAGAGACCCAGTACTTC.

This chain joins TRBV29-1 and TRBJ2-2; D unclear. The CDR3 is 12 residues long. The germline CDR1 and CDR2 sequences are SQVTM and ANQGSEA. Trimming stripped 7 bases from V and 3 bases from J, with 9 bases between. CDR3 region: CSAGVDTGELFF. DNA for the CDR3: TGCAGCGCTGGGGTGGACACCGGGGAGCTGTTTTTT.

This rearrangement joins TRBV7-8 to TRBJ1-6; D is unclear. V gave up 5 bases and J gave up 7 bases, with 3 bases separating them. CDR1 SGHVS and CDR2 FQNEAQ come from the germline V gene. CDR3 length: 11 amino acids. CDR3 sequence reads: CASSGNSPLHF. The CDR3 coding sequence is TGTGCCAGCAGCGGAAATTCACCCCTCCACTTT.

This clone was detected a few times. The rearrangement links TRBV10-3 to TRBJ1-4; tentative D call: TRBD1 (5 bases). The V end lost 0 bases, the J end lost 8 bases, and 7 bases lay between the germline ends. Germline V gene lookup returns CDR1 ENHRY and CDR2 SYGVKD. This CDR3 is 13 amino acids long. The CDR3 coding sequence is TGTGCCATCAGTGAGTCCAGGGACGAAAAACTGTTTTTT. This translates into CAISESRDEKLFF.

The V call is TRBV5-4, the J call TRBJ1-2; TRBD1 agrees at 10 bases. Germline trimming cut 4 bases from V and 5 bases from J; bases unmatched to any gene: 2. This CDR3 comprises 13 residues. Germline V CDR1 and CDR2: SGHNT, YYREEE (reference sequence). As DNA, the CDR3 is TGTGCCAGCAGCCAGGACAGGGGGTATGGCTACACCTTC. Protein: CASSQDRGYGYTF.